Shown below are 16 T cell receptor beta chains from a single sample sequenced in a study of tumor and adjacent non-tumor tissue in lung cancer listed by TCRdb under 2018. Bulk unsorted tissue served as the source for RNA extraction, and RNA quality was assessed using a NanoDrop ND-1000 and an Agilent 2100. Distant non-tumor tissue taken more than 3 cm from the tumor edge was used as the normal lung sample. Library prep was done by multiplex PCR. TCRdb records Illumina HiSeq 2500 as the sequencer. TCRbeta libraries were constructed through three rounds of nested PCR with primers (Table S4) according to protocols modified from ARM-PCR. TCRdb reworked the public reads: Q25 trimming with fastp, MiXCR clone assembly, productive beta chains retained. Rows are combined by CDR3 protein, so each entry shows the most common genes and DNA. The sample profile shows around 80,000 distinct CDR3 sequences; approximately 82% of them were found once. The ten top clones hold around two fifths of the sample.

Material for sequencing was distant non-tumor lung tissue. Source of these receptors: a man between 65 and 85 years old with non-small cell lung cancer.

This clonotype appeared once. One end of the junction is discordant with germline, which a read error may explain. DNA of the CDR3: TGTGCCAGCAGCGTCACGAGCTCCTATAATTCACCCCTCCACTTC. Translating gives CASSVTSSYNSPLHF. The V and J genes are TRBV12-3 or TRBV12-4 and TRBJ1-6; D gene unclear. The CDR3 runs to 15 residues.

With regard to this clonotype: One junction end disagrees with the germline gene, perhaps due to a read error. The gene calls are TRBV6-2 or TRBV6-3 and TRBJ2-2, with 7 bases matching TRBD1. CDR1 and CDR2 (germline): MNHEY, SVGEGT. The CDR3 contains 14 residues. Here the CDR3 DNA reads TGTGCCAGCAGTCAAACTAGGGACACAGGGGTGCTGTTTTTT. It codes for CASSQTRDTGVLFF.

Comment on this clonotype: The missing conserved phenylalanine or tryptophan at the end of this CDR3 makes a read error likely. DNA of the CDR3: TGTGCCGGCAGCCCCCCGGCGGACACTGAAGCTTTCGTT. Amino acid sequence: CAGSPPADTEAFV. The chain employs TRBV11-3 and TRBJ1-1; D gene unclear. Germline-derived CDR1 and CDR2 are SGHNT and YENEEA. This CDR3 spans 13 amino acids.

In the case of this clonotype: As the CDR3 is not closed by the conserved phenylalanine or tryptophan, this likely results from a read error. This chain joins TRBV4-2 and TRBJ2-2, with 9 bases aligning to TRBD2. This CDR3 has 17 amino acids. CDR1 and CDR2 from the germline V gene are LGHNA and YNFKEQ. The CDR3 nucleotides are TGTGCCAGCAGCCAAGATTATCGCGGGGGGGCCCCCGGAGAGCTGTTTCTT. Encoded protein: CASSQDYRGGAPGELFL.

The chain employs TRBV13 and TRBJ2-2; tentatively, D is TRBD1 (6 bases). This CDR3 contains 16 residues. The germline gives CDR1 PRHDT, CDR2 FYEKMQ (reference sequence). CDR3: CANSLGTCSVTGELFF. DNA for the CDR3: TGTGCTAACAGCTTAGGGACATGTTCGGTCACCGGGGAGCTGTTTTTT. Full variable domain (missing parts from reference TRBV13 and TRBJ2-2): AAGVIQSPRHLIKEKRETATLKCYPIPRHDTVYWYQQGPGQDPQFLISFYEKMQSDKGSIPDRFSAQQFSDYHSELNMSSLELGDSALYFCANSLGTCSVTGELFFGEGSRLTVL.

The gene calls are TRBV6-1 and TRBJ2-1, with D tentatively TRBD2 (5 bases). V was shortened by 6 bases and J by 8 bases, with 20 bases between the two germline ends. CDR1 is MNHNS, CDR2 SASEGT, per germline. CDR3 length: 15 residues. CDR3 bases: TGTGCCAGCAGGTACCGGGATAGGGAGTATGATGAGCAGTTCTTC. Its protein product is CASRYRDREYDEQFF.

Details on this clonotype: Likely a read error: the CDR3 ends without its conserved phenylalanine or tryptophan. J is TRBJ1-2 and V is TRBV29-1; D remains unclear. The germline CDR1 and CDR2 sequences are SQVTM and ANQGSEA. This CDR3 is 16 amino acids long. V was trimmed by 4 bases and J by 6 bases, leaving 24 bases between them. The DNA for the CDR3 is TGCAGCGTTGTCCCCTATCAATACTCGGGAGTAGATGGCTACACCATC. Protein sequence: CSVVPYQYSGVDGYTI.

Comments on this clonotype: Compared with germline, one end of the junction differs, possibly owing to a read error. V is TRBV13 and J is TRBJ2-7; 7 bases are shared with TRBD2. This CDR3 has 14 amino acids. Per the germline V gene, CDR1 is PRHDT and CDR2 is FYEKMQ (reference sequence). CDR3 in amino acids: CASSPTGLSPEQYF. CDR3 DNA sequence: TGTGCCAGCAGCCCGACGGGACTATCCCCCGAGCAGTACTTT. The variable domain in full, with the rest retrieved from reference TRBV13 and TRBJ2-7, is AAGVIQSPRHLIKEKRETATLKCYPIPRHDTVYWYQQGPGQDPQFLISFYEKMQSDKGSIPDRFSAQQFSDYHSELNMSSLELGDSALYFCASSPTGLSPEQYFGPGTRLTVT.

The genes are TRBV29-1 and TRBJ2-5; D might be TRBD1 (6 bases). The length of the CDR3 is 13 residues. In germline, CDR1 is SQVTM, CDR2 ANQGSEA. The CDR3 region has the DNA TGCAACGTGGCCGACAGGTTCCGAGATAGCCAGTACTTC. Protein: CNVADRFRDSQYF.

With regard to this clonotype: A read error is likely, as this CDR3 ends without the conserved phenylalanine or tryptophan. The chain employs TRBV12-3 or TRBV12-4 and TRBJ1-3; 7 nucleotides match TRBD1. V was clipped by 5 bases and J by 0 bases; unmatched bases: 13. The CDR3 consists of 18 residues. This chain's CDR3 is CASSRPVTGIGSGNTIYY. CDR3 nucleotide sequence: TGTGCCAGCAGTCGTCCCGTGACAGGGATAGGCTCTGGAAACACCATATATTAT.

About this clonotype itself: Sequence at one end of the junction differs from germline and may be a read error. The CDR3 sequence: CSVLQTGAYGYPF. In DNA, the CDR3 is TGCAGTGTTCTCCAGACGGGAGCCTATGGCTACCCATTC. The V gene is TRBV29-1, the J gene TRBJ1-2; D is unresolved. The CDR3 totals 13 residues. CDR1 is SQVTM and CDR2 is ANQGSEA in the germline V gene.

Regarding this clonotype: One junction end does not reproduce the germline sequence, and a read error may be involved. The chain links TRBV11-2 to TRBJ2-7; D might be TRBD1 (6 bases). This CDR3 has 15 amino acids. The germline gives CDR1 SGHAT, CDR2 FQNNGV. The CDR3 loop reads CPSSLDQGSRYKQYF. In DNA, the CDR3 is TGTCCCAGCAGCTTAGACCAGGGGAGCAGGTACAAGCAGTACTTC.

To note about this clonotype: At one of its ends the junction is not consistent with the germline gene, which may arise from a read error. The chain is built from TRBV24-1 and TRBJ2-1; D tentatively reads TRBD1 or TRBD2 (5 bases each). The germline V gene has CDR1 KGHDR and CDR2 SFDVKD. The CDR3 contains 14 residues. The DNA of the CDR3 is TGCGCCACCAGTCGGGGACGCCCCTACAATGAGCAGTTCTTC. Protein sequence: CATSRGRPYNEQFF.

The V gene is TRBV28, the J gene TRBJ2-1, with unresolved D. CDR1 MDHEN and CDR2 SYDVKM come from the germline V gene. The CDR3 has 14 amino acids. Trimming cost V 5 bases and J 9 bases, with 17 bases left between them. The CDR3 loop reads CASSITLLEPEQFF. CDR3 DNA sequence: TGTGCCAGCAGTATAACCCTTTTGGAGCCTGAGCAGTTCTTC.

On this clonotype: At one of its ends the junction is not consistent with the germline gene, which may arise from a read error. The J gene is TRBJ2-7, the V gene TRBV4-1; 11 bases fit TRBD2. The CDR3 loop spans 16 amino acids. Germline V gene lookup returns CDR1 MGHRA and CDR2 YSYEKL. This CDR3 reads CARSRTLAGEGYEQHF. CDR3 DNA: TGCGCCAGAAGCCGGACACTAGCGGGAGAGGGGTACGAGCAGCACTTC.

A note on this clonotype: In this CDR3 the conserved last residue, phenylalanine or tryptophan, is missing, so a read error is likely. Because the CDR3's place on the DNA is in doubt, the DNA is left out and the CDR3 is given as listed by TCRdb. The chain uses TRBV12-3 or TRBV12-4 and TRBJ2-5; the table's D call, TRBD2, was not checked against the DNA. The CDR3 adds up to 15 amino acids, both ends counted. CDR3 loop: CASSGLAGMVETRYI.